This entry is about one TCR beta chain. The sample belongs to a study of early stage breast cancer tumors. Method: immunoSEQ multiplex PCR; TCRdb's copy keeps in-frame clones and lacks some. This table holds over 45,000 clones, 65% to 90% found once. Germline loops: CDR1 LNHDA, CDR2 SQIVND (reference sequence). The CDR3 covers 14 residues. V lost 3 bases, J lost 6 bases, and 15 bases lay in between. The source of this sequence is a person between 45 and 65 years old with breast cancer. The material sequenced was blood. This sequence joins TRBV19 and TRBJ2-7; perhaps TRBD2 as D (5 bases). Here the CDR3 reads CASSIGQPGTEQYF. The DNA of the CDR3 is TGTGCCAGTAGTATTGGTCAGCCGGGAACCGAGCAGTACTTC. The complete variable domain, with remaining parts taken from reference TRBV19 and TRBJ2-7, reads DGGITQSPKYLFRKEGQNVTLSCEQNLNHDAMYWYRQDPGQGLRLIYYSQIVNDFQKGDIAEGYSVSREKKESFPLTVTSAQKNPTAFYLCASSIGQPGTEQYFGPGTRLTVT.